The 5 T cell receptor beta chains listed next were all sequenced from one sample in a study of molecular identifiers for immune sequencing clone quantification. TCRdb passed the PCR reads through MiXCR, listing each CDR3 protein once. The sample records approximately 500,000 distinct CDR3 sequences, around 23% being singletons. Sequenced: naive CD8+ T cells from blood, with Jurkat cell RNA spiked in. Stated subset: FACS-sorted CD8+CD4-CCR7+CD45RA+ naive T cells. The receptors shown here come from a human donor in good health. Some libraries in this study had Jurkat cell RNA spiked in.

This clonotype has a handful of counts. J is TRBJ2-5 and V is TRBV20-1, with 8 bases that match TRBD1. Trimming at V came to 6 bases and at J to 5 bases, leaving 11 bases not matched to a gene. The CDR3 spans 14 residues. Germline-derived CDR1 and CDR2 are DFQATT and SNEGSKA (reference sequence). DNA of the CDR3: TGCAGTGCAACTCGGCAGGGGGCGCGTGAGACCCAGTACTTC. Translated: CSATRQGARETQYF.

The sample holds many counts of this clonotype. The chain joins TRBV28 to TRBJ2-3; 13 nucleotides match TRBD2. J was trimmed by 4 bases and V by 4 bases; bases with no gene match: 5. This CDR3 spans 16 amino acids. Looked up from germline, CDR1 is MDHEN and CDR2 is SYDVKM. CDR3 nucleotides: TGTGCCAGCAGTTATGGACTAGCGGGAGAAGCAGATACGCAGTATTTT. Its translation is CASSYGLAGEADTQYF.

This chain links TRBV7-2 with TRBJ1-4, with D possibly matching TRBD1 (6 bases). Per germline, CDR1 SGHTA and CDR2 FQGNSA. This CDR3 has 15 amino acids. Between the trimmed V and J ends, which lost 1 base and 5 bases, there was a span of 11 bases. The CDR3 nucleotides read TGTGCCAGCAGCTTAGTGGGGGCGGAAAATGAAAAACTGTTTTTT. Its translation is CASSLVGAENEKLFF.

The V gene is TRBV6-4, the J gene TRBJ2-4, with 12 positions matching TRBD2. V was clipped by 3 bases and J by 0 bases; unmatched bases: 3. The CDR3 sequence is 17 residues long. Germline CDR1 reads MRHNA; CDR2 reads SNTAGT. The CDR3 bases are TGTGCCAGCAGTGAACTAGCGGGAGGTCCAGCCAAAAACATTCAGTACTTC. This codes for CASSELAGGPAKNIQYF.

This clonotype turned up a few times. J is TRBJ1-5 and V is TRBV6-2 or TRBV6-3; TRBD1 is a possible D gene (6 bases). CDR1 and CDR2 from the germline V gene are MNHEY and SVGEGT. V was cut by 8 bases and J by 7 bases, with 12 bases left in between. This CDR3 has 12 residues. CDR3 in amino acids: CASRGPLQPQHF. Written as DNA, the CDR3 is TGTGCCAGCCGGGGGCCATTGCAGCCCCAGCATTTT.